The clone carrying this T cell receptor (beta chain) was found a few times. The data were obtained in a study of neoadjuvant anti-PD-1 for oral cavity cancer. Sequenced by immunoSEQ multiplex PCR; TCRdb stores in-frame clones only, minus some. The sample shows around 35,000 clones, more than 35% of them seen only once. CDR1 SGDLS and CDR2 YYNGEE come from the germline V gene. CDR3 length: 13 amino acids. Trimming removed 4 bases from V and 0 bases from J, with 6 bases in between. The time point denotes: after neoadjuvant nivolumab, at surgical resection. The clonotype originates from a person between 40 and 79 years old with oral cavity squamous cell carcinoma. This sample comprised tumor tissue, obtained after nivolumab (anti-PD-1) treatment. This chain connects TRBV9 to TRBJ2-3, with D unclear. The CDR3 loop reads CASSPSSTDTQYF. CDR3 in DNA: TGTGCCAGCAGCCCTAGTAGCACAGATACGCAGTATTTT. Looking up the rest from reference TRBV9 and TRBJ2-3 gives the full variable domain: DSGVTQTPKHLITATGQRVTLRCSPRSGDLSVYWYQQSLDQGLQFLIQYYNGEERAKGNILERFSAQQFPDLHSELNLSSLELGDSALYFCASSPSSTDTQYFGPGTRLTVL.